The sequence of this T cell receptor beta chain was determined in a study of vaccination and CD4 T cells after COVID-19. The treatment was: approximately 9-day PBMC culture with coronavirus spike peptide pools or control peptides (ViraFEST assay). As concerns this clonotype: The antigen remains unidentified.

The Oncomine TCR Beta short-read assay sequenced DNA from cultured CD4+ T cells. MiXCR, run by TCRdb on the PCR reads, gives a single entry per CDR3 protein. Of under 11,000 distinct CDR3 sequences listed, roughly 46% are singletons. This CDR3 comprises 19 residues. The V and J ends lost 0 bases and 7 bases, in that order; junction bases with no gene match: 10. Germline V gene lookup returns CDR1 LNHDA and CDR2 SQIVND (reference sequence). This TCR was sampled from a human donor who had recovered from COVID-19. The chain employs TRBV19 and TRBJ2-1; 15 bases fit TRBD2. The sample was CD4+ T cells from blood, cultured in vitro. The CDR3 region is CASSIEGGTSGGTGNEQFF. The CDR3 DNA is TGTGCCAGTAGTATAGAAGGTGGGACTAGCGGGGGGACGGGGAATGAGCAGTTCTTC.